The rows below give T cell receptor beta chains drawn from one sample of a study of T cell repertoires in aging, cancer and after chemotherapy. TCRdb re-called the multiplex PCR reads through MiXCR, storing one row per CDR3 protein. The table shows 2,000 to 2,500 distinct CDR3 sequences, with nearly 25% occurring only once. The sequenced sample was blood. The receptors come from a human donor with a solid tumor. Each CDR3 is given with its conserved first and last residue. The order of the fields is clone size, J gene, D gene, V gene, CDR3 protein, CDR3 DNA. D genes are given only for firm matches. Clone sizes are given selectively: once, few, many, or a class where the clone is expanded.

medium-sized	TRBJ1-2	-	TRBV30	CAWSVQTTYGYTF	TGTGCCTGGAGTGTACAGACAACTTATGGCTACACCTTC
-	TRBJ2-1	-	TRBV27	CASSAGTPEAYNEQFF	TGTGCCAGCAGTGCGGGGACACCTGAGGCCTACAATGAGCAGTTCTTC
medium-sized	TRBJ2-7	-	TRBV5-4	CASSKARSLSYEQYF	TGTGCCAGCAGCAAGGCCAGGTCCCTCTCCTACGAGCAGTACTTC
medium-sized	TRBJ2-1	TRBD2	TRBV7-9	CASSLYGLAGDDGEQFF	TGTGCCAGCAGCTTATATGGACTAGCGGGGGACGATGGTGAGCAGTTCTTC
-	TRBJ1-6	-	TRBV4-2	CASSQGSGGSVSPLHF	TGCGCCAGCAGCCAAGGATCCGGCGGTTCGGTTTCACCCCTCCACTTT
-	TRBJ2-1	TRBD2	TRBV7-9	CASSFKAGGLNEQFF	TGTGCCAGCAGTTTTAAAGCGGGGGGCCTAAATGAGCAGTTCTTC
medium-sized	TRBJ1-5	-	TRBV18	CASSPGRQWPQHF	TGTGCCAGCTCACCGGGCAGGCAATGGCCCCAGCATTTT
few	TRBJ2-5	TRBD1	TRBV20-1	CSARRGLGETQYF	TGCAGTGCTAGGAGGGGGCTCGGGGAGACCCAGTACTTC
medium-sized	TRBJ2-2	-	TRBV19	CASSSVVANTGELFF	TGTGCCAGTAGTTCTGTCGTCGCGAACACCGGGGAGCTGTTTTTT
few	TRBJ1-1	-	TRBV5-6	CASSLGWVPNTEAFF	TGTGCCAGCAGCTTGGGCTGGGTTCCGAACACTGAAGCTTTCTTT
-	TRBJ2-4	-	TRBV4-1	CASSQDPRGAKNIQYF	TGCGCCAGCAGCCAAGACCCGAGGGGAGCCAAAAACATTCAGTACTTC
medium-sized	TRBJ2-5	-	TRBV12-3/TRBV12-4	CASSLPLGTQYF	TGTGCCAGCAGTTTGCCCCTTGGGACCCAGTACTTC
large	TRBJ2-1	TRBD1	TRBV29-1	CSGGDRANNEQFF	TGCAGCGGAGGGGACAGGGCGAACAATGAGCAGTTCTTC
few	TRBJ1-5	-	TRBV6-2/TRBV6-3	CATMVRQSAPNQPQHF	TGTGCCACCATGGTGAGACAGAGTGCCCCCAATCAGCCCCAGCATTTT
large	TRBJ2-1	-	TRBV30	CAWSGGSGRQFF	TGTGCCTGGAGTGGGGGAAGCGGGCGACAGTTCTTC
medium-sized	TRBJ2-1	-	TRBV27	CASSSQGDTWSYNEQFF	TGTGCCAGCAGTTCCCAAGGGGACACCTGGTCCTACAATGAGCAGTTCTTC
medium-sized	TRBJ1-6	TRBD1	TRBV6-1	CASSEVGTVSSPLHF	TGTGCCAGCAGTGAAGTAGGGACAGTCTCTTCACCCCTCCACTTT
few	TRBJ2-2	-	TRBV11-2	CASSLDHSTGELFF	TGTGCCAGCAGCTTAGATCATAGCACCGGGGAGCTGTTTTTT
-	TRBJ2-4	-	TRBV6-1	CASSEQEVQIAKNIQYF	TGTGCCAGCAGTGAGCAGGAGGTCCAAATAGCCAAAAACATTCAGTACTTC
few	TRBJ2-2	-	TRBV12-3/TRBV12-4	CASRTTPITGELFF	TGTGCCAGCAGAACGACCCCTATAACCGGGGAGCTGTTTTTT
large	TRBJ2-1	-	TRBV30	CAWSVQFSGNEQFF	TGTGCCTGGAGTGTACAATTCTCGGGCAATGAGCAGTTCTTC
few	TRBJ2-2	TRBD2	TRBV18	CASPPPRGENTGELFF	TGTGCCAGCCCCCCGCCGCGGGGGGAGAACACCGGGGAGCTGTTTTTT
-	TRBJ1-4	TRBD1	TRBV6-1	CASRDRGNEKLFF	TGTGCCAGCAGGGACAGGGGTAATGAAAAACTGTTTTTT
-	TRBJ1-3	-	TRBV7-9	CASSLAGNTIYF	TGTGCCAGCAGCTTAGCTGGAAACACCATATATTTT